Sequencing of this TCR beta chain was carried out in a study of tumor-infiltrating lymphocytes in primary liver carcinoma. In the study overall: All patients, whether men or women, fell within 30 to 69 years of age.

The tissue used was unsorted bulk material of about 19-33 mg. RNA and DNA were co-extracted from it with the AllPrep DNA/RNA mini kit. Overall study results and limits: The difference in top-250-clone fraction between tumors and blood was significant, favoring tumors (p = 0.039).

In germline, CDR1 is SGHRS, CDR2 YFSETQ. The CDR3 has 15 residues. Synthesis of TCR beta cDNA was carried out from about 0.55 ug total RNA with a constant-region primer. Construction of TCR beta libraries relied on three successive nested multiplex PCR rounds employing slightly modified ARM-PCR. PCR rounds one and two used TRBV1-TRBV30 forward primers with a C-beta reverse primer for around 11 cycles each. TCRdb reprocessed the multiplex PCR reads with MiXCR, giving one entry per CDR3 protein. This table holds 85,000 to 100,000 distinct CDR3 sequences, around 70% found once. As concerns this clonotype: Its antigen is still unknown. Possible read error: a much larger clone is one base away.

The sequenced material came from tumor-adjacent normal liver tissue. The rearrangement uses TRBV5-1 and TRBJ2-5, with 7 nucleotides matching TRBD2. The sequence was obtained from a man aged 35 to 55 with primary liver carcinoma and hepatitis B virus infection. DNA for the CDR3: TGCGCCAGCAGCTTGTTAGGCGGGAGTCAAGGGACCCAGTACTTC. Translating it yields CASSLLGGSQGTQYF.